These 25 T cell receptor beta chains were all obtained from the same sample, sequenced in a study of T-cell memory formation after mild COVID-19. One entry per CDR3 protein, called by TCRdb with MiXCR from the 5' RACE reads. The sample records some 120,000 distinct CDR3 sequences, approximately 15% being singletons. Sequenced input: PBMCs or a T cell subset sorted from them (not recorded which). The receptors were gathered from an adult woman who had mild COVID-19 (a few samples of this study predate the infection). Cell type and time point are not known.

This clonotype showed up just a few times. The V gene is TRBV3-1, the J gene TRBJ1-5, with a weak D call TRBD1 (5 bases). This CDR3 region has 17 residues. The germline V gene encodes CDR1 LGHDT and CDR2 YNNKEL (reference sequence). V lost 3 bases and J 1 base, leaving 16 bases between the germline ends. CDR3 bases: TGTGCCAGCAGCCAGACCCAGGGATCTGGCAGCAATCAGCCCCAGCATTTT. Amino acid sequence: CASSQTQGSGSNQPQHF.

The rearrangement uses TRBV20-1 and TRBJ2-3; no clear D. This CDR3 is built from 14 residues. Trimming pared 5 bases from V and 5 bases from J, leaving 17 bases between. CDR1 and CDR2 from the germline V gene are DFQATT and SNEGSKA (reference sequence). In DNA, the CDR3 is TGCAGTGCTGGTTACCGGGCCGAAAGAGATACGCAGTATTTT. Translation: CSAGYRAERDTQYF.

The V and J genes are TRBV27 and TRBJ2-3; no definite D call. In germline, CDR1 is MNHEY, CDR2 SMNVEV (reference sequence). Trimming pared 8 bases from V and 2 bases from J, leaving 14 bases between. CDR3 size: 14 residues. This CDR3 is CASRRVRVTDTQYF. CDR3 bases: TGTGCCAGCCGCCGGGTTAGGGTCACAGATACGCAGTATTTT.

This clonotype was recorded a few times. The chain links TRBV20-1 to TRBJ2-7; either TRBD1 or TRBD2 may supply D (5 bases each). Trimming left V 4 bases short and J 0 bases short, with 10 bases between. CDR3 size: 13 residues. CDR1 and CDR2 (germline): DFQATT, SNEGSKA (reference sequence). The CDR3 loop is CSAIGAVSYEQYF. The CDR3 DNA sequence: TGCAGTGCTATCGGGGCGGTCTCCTACGAGCAGTACTTC.

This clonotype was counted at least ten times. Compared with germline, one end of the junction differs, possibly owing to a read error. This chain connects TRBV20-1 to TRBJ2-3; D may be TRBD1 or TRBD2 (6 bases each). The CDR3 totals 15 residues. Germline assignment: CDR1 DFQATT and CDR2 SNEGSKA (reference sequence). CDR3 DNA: TGCAGTGCTCACCCCGGGACTCCGTCCAGAGGGGGGTTGGATTTT. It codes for CSAHPGTPSRGGLDF.

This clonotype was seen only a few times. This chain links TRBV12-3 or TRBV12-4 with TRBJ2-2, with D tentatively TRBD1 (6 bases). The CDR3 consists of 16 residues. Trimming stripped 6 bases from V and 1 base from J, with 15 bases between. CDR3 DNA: TGTGCCAGCAGCCTAACAGGGTTGGGGAACACCGGGGAGCTGTTTTTT. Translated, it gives CASSLTGLGNTGELFF.

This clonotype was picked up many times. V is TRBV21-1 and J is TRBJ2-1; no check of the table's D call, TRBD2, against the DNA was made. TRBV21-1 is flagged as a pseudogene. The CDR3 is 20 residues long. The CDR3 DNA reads TGTGCCAGCAGCAAAGAAGGGACTAGCGGTGGGGATAGCTCCTACAATGAGCAGTTCTTC. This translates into CASSKEGTSGGDSSYNEQFF.

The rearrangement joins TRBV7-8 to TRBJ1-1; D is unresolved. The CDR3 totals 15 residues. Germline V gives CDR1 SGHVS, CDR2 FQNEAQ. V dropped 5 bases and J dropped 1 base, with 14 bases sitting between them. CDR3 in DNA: TGTGCCAGCAGCCCACCCACGGGGTGGAACACTGAAGCTTTCTTT. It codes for CASSPPTGWNTEAFF. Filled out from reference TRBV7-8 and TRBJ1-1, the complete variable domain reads GAGVSQSPRYKVAKRGQDVALRCDPISGHVSLFWYQQALGQGPEFLTYFQNEAQLDKSGLPSDRFFAERPEGSVSTLKIQRTQQEDSAVYLCASSPPTGWNTEAFFGQGTRLTVV.

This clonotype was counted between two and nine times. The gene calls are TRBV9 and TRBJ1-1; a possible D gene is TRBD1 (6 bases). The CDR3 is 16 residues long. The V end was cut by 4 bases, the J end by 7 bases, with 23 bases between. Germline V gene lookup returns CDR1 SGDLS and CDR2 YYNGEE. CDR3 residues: CASSPSVQGVINEAFF. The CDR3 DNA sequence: TGTGCCAGCAGCCCGAGCGTACAGGGTGTCATCAATGAAGCTTTCTTT.

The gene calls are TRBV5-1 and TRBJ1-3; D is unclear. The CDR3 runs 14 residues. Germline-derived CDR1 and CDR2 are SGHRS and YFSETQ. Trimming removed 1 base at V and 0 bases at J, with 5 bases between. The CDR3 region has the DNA TGCGCCAGCAGCTTGCCTAGCTCTGGAAACACCATATATTTT. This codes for CASSLPSSGNTIYF.

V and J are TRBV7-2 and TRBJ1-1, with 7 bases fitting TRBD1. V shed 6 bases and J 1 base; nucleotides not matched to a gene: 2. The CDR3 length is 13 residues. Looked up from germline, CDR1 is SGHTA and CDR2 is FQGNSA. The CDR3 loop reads CASRRQGNTEAFF. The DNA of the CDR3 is TGTGCCAGCAGAAGACAGGGGAACACTGAAGCTTTCTTT.

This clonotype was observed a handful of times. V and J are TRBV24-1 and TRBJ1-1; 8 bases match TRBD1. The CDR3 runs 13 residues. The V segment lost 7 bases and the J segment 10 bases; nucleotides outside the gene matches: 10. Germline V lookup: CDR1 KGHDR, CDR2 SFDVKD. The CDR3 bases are TGTGCCACCAGCGAATCAGGGGGCGCACGAGCTTTCTTT. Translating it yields CATSESGGARAFF.

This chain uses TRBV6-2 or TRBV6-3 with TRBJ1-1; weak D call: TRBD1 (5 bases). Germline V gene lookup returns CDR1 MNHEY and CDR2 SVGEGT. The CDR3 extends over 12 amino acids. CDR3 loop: CAGRGVLTEAFF. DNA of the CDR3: TGTGCTGGGCGAGGGGTTCTCACTGAAGCTTTCTTT.

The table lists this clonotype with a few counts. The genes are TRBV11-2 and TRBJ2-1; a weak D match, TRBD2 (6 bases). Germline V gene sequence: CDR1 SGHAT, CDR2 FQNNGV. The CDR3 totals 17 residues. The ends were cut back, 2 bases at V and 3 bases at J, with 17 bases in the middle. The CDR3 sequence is CASSLLSSGTYYNEQFF. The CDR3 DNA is TGTGCCAGCAGCTTACTGTCCTCCGGGACTTACTACAATGAGCAGTTCTTC.

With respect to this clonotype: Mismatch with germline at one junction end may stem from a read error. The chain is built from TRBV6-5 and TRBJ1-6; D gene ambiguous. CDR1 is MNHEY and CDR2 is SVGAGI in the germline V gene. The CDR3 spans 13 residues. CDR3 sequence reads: CAISLSYNSPLHF. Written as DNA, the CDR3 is TGTGCCATCAGTCTCTCCTATAATTCACCCCTCCACTTT.

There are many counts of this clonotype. The CDR3 DNA sequence: TGTGCCAGCAGTGAAGCGGTCTACGGGAGGAAGAAAAATGAGCAGTTCTTC. It yields the protein CASSEAVYGRKKNEQFF. The chain carries TRBV2 and TRBJ2-1, with 7 bases matching TRBD2. Germline V gene lookup returns CDR1 SNHLY and CDR2 FYNNEI. The V and J ends lost 0 bases and 7 bases, in that order; junction bases with no gene match: 12. The CDR3 is 17 amino acids.

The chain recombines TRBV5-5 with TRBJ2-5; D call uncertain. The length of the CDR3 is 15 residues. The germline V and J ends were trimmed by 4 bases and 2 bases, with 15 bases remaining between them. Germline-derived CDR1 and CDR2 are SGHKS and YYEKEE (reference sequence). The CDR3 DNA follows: TGTGCCAGCAGCCTGATACCAGAACAGCAAGAGACCCAGTACTTC. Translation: CASSLIPEQQETQYF.

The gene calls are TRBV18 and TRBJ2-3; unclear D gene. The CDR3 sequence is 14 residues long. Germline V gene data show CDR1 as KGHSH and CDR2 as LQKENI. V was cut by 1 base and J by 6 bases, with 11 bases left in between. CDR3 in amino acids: CASSPRGSADTQYF. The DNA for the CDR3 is TGTGCCAGCTCACCACGGGGATCCGCGGATACGCAGTATTTT.

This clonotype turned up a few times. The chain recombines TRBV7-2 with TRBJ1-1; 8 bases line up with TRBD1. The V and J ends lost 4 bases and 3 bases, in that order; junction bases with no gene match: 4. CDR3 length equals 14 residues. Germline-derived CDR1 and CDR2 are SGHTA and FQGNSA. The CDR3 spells CASSSGGLHTEAFF. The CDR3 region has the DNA TGTGCCAGCAGCTCAGGGGGCTTGCACACTGAAGCTTTCTTT.

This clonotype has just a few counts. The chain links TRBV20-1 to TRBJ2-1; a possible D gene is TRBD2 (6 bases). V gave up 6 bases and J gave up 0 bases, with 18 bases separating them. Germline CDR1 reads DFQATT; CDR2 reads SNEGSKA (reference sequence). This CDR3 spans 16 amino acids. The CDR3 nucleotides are TGCAGTGCCGACCCCGGGGCGGGATTCTCCTACAATGAGCAGTTCTTC. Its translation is CSADPGAGFSYNEQFF.

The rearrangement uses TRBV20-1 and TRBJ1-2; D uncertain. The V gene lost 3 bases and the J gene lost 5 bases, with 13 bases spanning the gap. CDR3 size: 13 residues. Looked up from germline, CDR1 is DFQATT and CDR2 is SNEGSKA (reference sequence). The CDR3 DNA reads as TGCAGTGCTAGTCATAGGACGCATTATGGCTACACCTTC. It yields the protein CSASHRTHYGYTF.

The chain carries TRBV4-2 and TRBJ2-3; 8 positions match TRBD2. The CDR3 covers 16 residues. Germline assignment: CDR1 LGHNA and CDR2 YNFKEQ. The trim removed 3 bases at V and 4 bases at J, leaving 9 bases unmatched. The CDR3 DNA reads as TGTGCCAGCAGCCATGGGAACGGGGGGGGCCCAGATACGCAGTATTTT. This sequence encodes CASSHGNGGGPDTQYF.

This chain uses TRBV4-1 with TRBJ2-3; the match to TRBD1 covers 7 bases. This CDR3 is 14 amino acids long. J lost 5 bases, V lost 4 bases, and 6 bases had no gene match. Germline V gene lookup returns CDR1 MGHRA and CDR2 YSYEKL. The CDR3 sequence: CASSRQGQRDTQYF. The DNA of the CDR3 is TGCGCCAGCAGCCGACAGGGACAAAGAGATACGCAGTATTTT.

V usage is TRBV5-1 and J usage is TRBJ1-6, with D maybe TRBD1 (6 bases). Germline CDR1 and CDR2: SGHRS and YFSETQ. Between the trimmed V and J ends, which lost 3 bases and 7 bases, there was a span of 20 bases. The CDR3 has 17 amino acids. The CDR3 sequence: CASSSTIDRPTNSPLHF. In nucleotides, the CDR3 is TGCGCCAGCAGCTCCACAATTGACAGGCCGACGAATTCACCCCTCCACTTT.

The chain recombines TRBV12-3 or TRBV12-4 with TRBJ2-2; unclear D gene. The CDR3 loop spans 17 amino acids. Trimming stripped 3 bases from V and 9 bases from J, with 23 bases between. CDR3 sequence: CASSLDRRRQGTWELFF. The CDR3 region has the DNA TGTGCCAGCAGTTTGGACCGACGAAGACAAGGCACTTGGGAGCTGTTTTTT.